This TCR beta chain is from a study of regulatory T cells in long-lasting Graves disease. The study, taken as a whole, reports: There were preferences for TRBV28, TRBJ1-2 and TRBJ2-5 in persistent disease. The number of shared public clonotypes was higher in persistent patients (more than 2,500) than new patients (more than 850).

Researchers made TCR beta libraries by using iRepertoire HTBI primers and running Arm-PCR on CDR3 regions. TCRdb passed the multiplex PCR reads through MiXCR, listing each CDR3 protein once. Among about half a million distinct CDR3 sequences listed, approximately 23% were seen once. This sample's time point: persistent/refractory GD, antithyroid drugs over 5 years with positive TRAb. Extracted RNA from PBMCs served as the source of the TCR library. This clonotype appeared many times. Its specificity is unknown. Germline V gene sequence: CDR1 MNHNS, CDR2 SASEGT. CDR3 length: 13 amino acids. The germline V and J ends were trimmed by 8 bases and 3 bases, with 11 bases remaining between them.

The material sequenced was peripheral blood mononuclear cells (PBMCs), taken when the disease was refractory, from a patient treated with antithyroid drugs. This sequence joins TRBV6-1 and TRBJ1-5; no firm D call. The TCR sequence derives from a female donor with Graves disease. The CDR3 DNA follows: TGTGCCAGCCGGTACGAGGTCAATCAGCCCCAGCATTTT. Protein sequence: CASRYEVNQPQHF.